This entry lists 3 T cell receptor beta chains sequenced from one sample in a study of shared clonotypes between healthy human individuals. Here immunoSEQ multiplex PCR was the method, and the copy in TCRdb shows in-frame clones only, minus some. Of some 1,100,000 clones in the sample, 75% to 85% were seen once. The sequenced sample was memory CD4+ T cells from PBMCs. Subset described: CD45RA-negative fraction. The receptors come from a man between 18 and 35 years old in good health. Some clones in this sample may be carry-over from other donors' samples.

The chain carries TRBV28 and TRBJ1-2; D perhaps matches TRBD1 (5 bases). Trimming removed 6 bases from V and 7 bases from J, with 15 bases in between. Germline V lookup: CDR1 MDHEN, CDR2 SYDVKM. CDR3 size: 13 residues. CDR3 DNA: TGTGCCAGCAGCTCCCCAGGGCCGGCTGGCTACACCTTC. It is translated as CASSSPGPAGYTF.

The chain recombines TRBV7-8 with TRBJ2-7, with D unclear. The CDR3 runs 13 residues. Trimming took 6 bases from V and 9 from J, leaving 18 bases between them. Germline CDR1 SGHVS, CDR2 FQNEAQ. The CDR3 protein is CASRKETLGVQYF. The CDR3 nucleotides read TGTGCCAGCAGGAAAGAAACCCTCGGTGTGCAGTACTTC.

The chain links TRBV5-1 to TRBJ2-2, with TRBD1 matching over 8 bases. With 6 bases clipped from V and 6 bases from J, the junction kept 10 bases outside the gene matches. There are 15 residues in the CDR3. Per germline, CDR1 SGHRS and CDR2 YFSETQ. CDR3 sequence (DNA): TGCGCCAGCACCGAGAGGACAGGGCAAGCCGGGGAGCTGTTTTTT. This translates into CASTERTGQAGELFF.